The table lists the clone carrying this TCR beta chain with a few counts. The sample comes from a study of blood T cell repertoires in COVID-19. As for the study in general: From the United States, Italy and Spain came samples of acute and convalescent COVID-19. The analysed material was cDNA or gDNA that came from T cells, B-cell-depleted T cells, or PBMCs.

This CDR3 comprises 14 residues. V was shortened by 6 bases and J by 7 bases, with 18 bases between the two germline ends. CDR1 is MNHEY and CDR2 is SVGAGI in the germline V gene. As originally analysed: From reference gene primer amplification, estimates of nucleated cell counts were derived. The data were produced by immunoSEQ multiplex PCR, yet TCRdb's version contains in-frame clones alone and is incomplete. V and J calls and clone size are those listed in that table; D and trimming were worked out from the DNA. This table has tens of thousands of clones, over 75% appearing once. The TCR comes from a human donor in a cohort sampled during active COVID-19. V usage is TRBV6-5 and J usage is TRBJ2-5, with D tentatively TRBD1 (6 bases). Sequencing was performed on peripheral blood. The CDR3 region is CASSSSQGSWTQYF. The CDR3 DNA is TGTGCCAGCAGCTCCAGTCAGGGGAGTTGGACCCAGTACTTC.